This paragraph covers one T cell receptor (beta chain) sequence. There are many counts of this clonotype. Which antigen it targets is not known. The record has no base qualities; no much larger clone is one base away. These data originate in a study of CD8 T cells in ankylosing spondylitis (dated by TCRdb to the late 2010s). About the full investigation: T cell receptor beta repertoires were profiled in healthy donors and ankylosing spondylitis patients so that disease-linked TCR variants could be found. In total, the full study cohort was made up of some 100 healthy donors and 25 to 30 ankylosing spondylitis patients. Peripheral blood was sampled, and synovial fluid was also collected from ankylosing spondylitis patients.

What the authors observed across the whole study: A TCR beta motif of several highly homologous amino acid variants appeared characteristic of blood from ankylosing spondylitis patients. The disease-linked clones had a CD8+ phenotype and were found at relatively low frequencies in peripheral blood. Some motif variants were previously reported in synovial fluid and blood of reactive arthritis patients, suggesting common disease-initiation mechanisms. The disease-linked clones were reported as significantly enriched in matched synovial fluid samples from ankylosing spondylitis patients.

TCRdb lists the instrument as Illumina HiSeq 2500. Quantitative 5'-RACE with molecular barcodes was the method used to prepare the TCR beta libraries. The paper's processing steps were these. A new computational method based on a probabilistic model of VDJ rearrangement was used to identify disease-linked TCR variants. The public reads were quality trimmed at Q25 with fastp and then assembled into clones with MiXCR by TCRdb, keeping productive beta chains. Rows are unified per CDR3 protein, each entry keeping the most common DNA and genes. These V and J calls derive from TCRdb rather than the authors' analysis. Counted in this sample were about 390,000 distinct CDR3 sequences; about 22% of them appeared once. 15% to 20% of the sample is held by the ten biggest clonotypes. The germline V gene yields SQVTM for CDR1 and ANQGSEA for CDR2. The CDR3 covers 16 residues, taking in both the cysteine and the phenylalanine. The CDR3 DNA has 48 bases and is translated from base 1. The germline V end is reduced by 4 bases and the J end by 3 bases; junction bases left unmatched: 10.

The specimen was blood, either unsorted or a sorted T cell fraction (not recorded which). In this chain, TRBV29-1 is recombined with TRBJ2-5, and 11 junctional nucleotides match TRBD1. The sequence was obtained from a male donor with ankylosing spondylitis. For the CDR3, the sequence is CSVGRRTGGAEETQYF. The DNA sequence is given as TGCAGCGTTGGGAGAAGGACAGGGGGCGCGGAAGAGACCCAGTACTTC.